The next 6 T cell receptor beta chains were all read from a single sample in a study of a mutant IDH1 vaccine in newly diagnosed glioma. Produced via immunoSEQ multiplex PCR; TCRdb's table is partial and in-frame only. The data contain about 31,000 clones, around 84% of them seen just once; the ten biggest clones take up just over 15%. No cognate antigen is known for these TCRs. Time point noted: week 35, safety follow-up. All doses held 300 ug of mutant IDH1 20-mer peptide, with topical imiquimod. The sequencing here drew on PBMCs, taken from a glioma patient whose treatment included an IDH1 peptide vaccine. The receptors originated from a man between 25 and 39 years old with glioma.

This clone has a handful of counts. The chain uses TRBV2 and TRBJ1-1; possible D gene TRBD1, 5 bases. V was trimmed by 3 bases and J by 2 bases, leaving 19 bases between them. Germline-derived CDR1 and CDR2 are SNHLY and FYNNEI. The CDR3 runs to 17 residues. CDR3 protein: CASSDDSRFFTNTEAFF. In nucleotides, the CDR3 is TGTGCCAGCAGTGACGACAGCAGATTCTTTACCAACACTGAAGCTTTCTTT.

The chain recombines TRBV10-3 with TRBJ1-2; no definite D call. CDR1 and CDR2 from the germline V gene are ENHRY and SYGVKD. The CDR3 consists of 11 residues. V dropped 8 bases and J dropped 8 bases, with 12 bases sitting between them. The CDR3 reads CAIASVGGYTF. CDR3 bases: TGTGCCATCGCCTCAGTGGGAGGCTACACCTTC.

This clone turned up a few times. The chain couples TRBV10-3 to TRBJ1-5, with 10 nucleotides matching TRBD1. The germline V gene has CDR1 ENHRY and CDR2 SYGVKD. The CDR3 extends over 14 amino acids. V shed 10 bases, J shed 5 bases, and the junction held 8 bases outside the gene matches. CDR3: CATTGTGDDQPQHF. The CDR3 region has the DNA TGTGCCACCACCGGGACAGGGGATGATCAGCCCCAGCATTTT.

The chain recombines TRBV5-1 with TRBJ2-5; D is unclear. V was shortened by 0 bases and J by 5 bases, with 11 bases between the two germline ends. This CDR3 has 14 amino acids. Germline V CDR1 and CDR2: SGHRS, YFSETQ. This CDR3 reads CASSLGRAGETQYF. The DNA of the CDR3 is TGCGCCAGCAGCTTGGGTAGGGCCGGGGAGACCCAGTACTTC.

This chain links TRBV14 with TRBJ1-2, with D possibly being TRBD1 (6 bases). V was cut by 4 bases and J by 7 bases, with 10 bases left in between. Germline V lookup: CDR1 SGHDN, CDR2 FVKESK. CDR3 length: 12 amino acids. This chain's CDR3 is CASSPTGAGYTF. The CDR3 nucleotides read TGTGCCAGCAGCCCGACAGGAGCTGGCTACACCTTC.

CDR3 DNA sequence: TGTGCCAGCAGCTTAGCGCTGGGTCGGGACAATGAGCAGTTCTTC. Translated: CASSLALGRDNEQFF. This chain joins TRBV7-9 and TRBJ2-1; no definite D call. Trimming shortened V by 0 bases and J by 5 bases, and 11 bases separated the two germline ends. CDR3 size: 15 residues. CDR1 and CDR2 (germline): SEHNR, FQNEAQ (reference sequence).